This TCR beta chain stems from a study of cytomegalovirus exposure and HLA in healthy donors. Overall study: Tens of millions of unique TCRs from HLA-typed donors were held in an early data release. Study-wide results and limits: Common viral pathogens were later found to be apparently linked to several of the most significant clusters. V- and J-gene trimming of TCR beta was linked (in a later analysis) to a missense DCLRE1C variant.

60 Vbeta and 13 Jbeta primers were used in PCR. Measured with immunoSEQ multiplex PCR; TCRdb has only the in-frame clones, and not every one. The sample totals roughly 80,000 clones. Germline values: CDR1 LGHNA, CDR2 YSLEER. V lost 0 bases and J lost 4; bases outside the gene matches: 4. CDR3 length equals 16 residues. Regarding this clone: Antigen specificity is unknown.

This receptor was identified in a girl aged 10-17 years in good health and CMV-seropositive. The specimen sequenced was PBMCs. The chain links TRBV4-3 to TRBJ1-5; 9 bases line up with TRBD1. CDR3 bases: TGCGCCAGCAGCCAAGATAGAGGGACAGGGAATCAGCCCCAGCATTTT. This codes for CASSQDRGTGNQPQHF.